The entry below gives a single T cell receptor beta chain sequence along with its context. This specimen comes from a study of cytomegalovirus exposure and HLA in healthy donors. Use of 60 Vbeta and 13 Jbeta primers characterized the PCR. Per the original methods: As a later analysis found, there were 60 million to 90 million unique TCR beta chains, of which some 10 million were shared. Method: immunoSEQ multiplex PCR; TCRdb's copy keeps in-frame clones and lacks some. V and J calls plus clone size are reproduced from that table; the DNA served to infer D and trimming. The sample yields approximately 150,000 clones, roughly 75% seen once. The CDR3 covers 14 residues.

The sample comprised PBMCs. The chain joins TRBV21-1 to TRBJ1-2; no DNA check was done on the table's D call, TRBD1. TRBV21-1 is a documented pseudogene. The receptor comes from a man aged 18 to 35 in good health and CMV-seropositive. The CDR3 sequence is CASSRQVINYGYTF. The CDR3 coding sequence is TGTGCCAGCAGCCGACAGGTCATAAACTATGGCTACACCTTC.